This T cell receptor (beta chain) was sequenced in a study of blood T cell repertoires in COVID-19. As for the study in general: Some COVID-19 samples were acute and others convalescent; all came from the United States, Italy and Spain.

This clone occurred a few times. Sequencing was performed with immunoSEQ multiplex PCR; in TCRdb, only in-frame clones are kept and a portion is missing. The sample has 200,000 or so clones, 84% seen once. V gave up 1 base and J gave up 2 bases, with 12 bases separating them. This CDR3 region has 16 residues. Looked up from germline, CDR1 is KGHSH and CDR2 is LQKENI. V usage is TRBV18 and J usage is TRBJ1-3; possibly TRBD1 for D (5 bases). Material for sequencing was peripheral blood. The TCR was taken from a woman aged 55-69 years who had recovered from COVID-19. For the CDR3, the DNA is TGTGCCAGCTCACCACGGGGCGCCAGCCCTGGAAACACCATATATTTT. The encoded protein is CASSPRGASPGNTIYF.